The clone carrying this T cell receptor (beta chain) was detected a few times. Antigen specificity is unknown. Naive CD8 cells lacked CD45RO and underwent positive selection for CCR7, leaving out terminally differentiated effector memory CD45RA+ cells. The healthy adult donors were HIV-negative and reported no recent acute infections or vaccinations. Using immunoSEQ multiplex PCR, the repertoire was profiled, and TCRdb retains in-frame clones only, with some absent. The data hold more than 2 million clones, with roughly 93% observed a single time. This specimen belongs to a study of shared clonotypes between healthy human individuals. The CDR3 contains 14 residues. V was cut by 3 bases and J by 5 bases, with 15 bases left in between. From germline, CDR1 is SGHNT and CDR2 YYREEE (reference sequence). Study conclusions and caveats: Among several donors, roughly 5% of naive CD4 clonotypes were found in common. Clonotypes which were not shared had lower generation probabilities than clonotypes that all four donors shared. Among the subsets, naive ones generally showed larger estimated richness than memory ones.

V gene TRBV5-4 combines with J gene TRBJ2-7; possible D gene TRBD1, 6 bases. This clonotype was obtained from a man in his late teens or twenties in good health. Some clones in this sample may be carry-over from other donors' samples. Input material: naive CD8+ T cells from PBMCs. The DNA of the CDR3 is TGTGCCAGCAGCTCAATGATTAACAGGGACGAGCAGTACTTC. Translated: CASSSMINRDEQYF.